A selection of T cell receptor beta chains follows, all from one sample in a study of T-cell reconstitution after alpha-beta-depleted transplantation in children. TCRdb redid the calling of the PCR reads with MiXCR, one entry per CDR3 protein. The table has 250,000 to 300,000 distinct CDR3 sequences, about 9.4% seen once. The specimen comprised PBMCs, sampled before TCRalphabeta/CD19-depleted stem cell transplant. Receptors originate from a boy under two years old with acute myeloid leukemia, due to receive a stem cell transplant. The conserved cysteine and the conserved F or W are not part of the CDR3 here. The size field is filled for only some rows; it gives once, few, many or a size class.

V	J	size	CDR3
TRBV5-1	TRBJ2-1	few	ASSVGGGGSYNEQF
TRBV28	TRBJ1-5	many	ASSLQAGQLQPQH
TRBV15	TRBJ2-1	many	ATNPGQGSGGEQF
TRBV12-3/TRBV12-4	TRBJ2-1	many	ASSPKRTSRNNEQF
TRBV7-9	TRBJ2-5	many	ASSFFDQETQY
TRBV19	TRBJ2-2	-	ASSVRTGELF
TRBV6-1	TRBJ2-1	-	ASRTQGGSYNEQF
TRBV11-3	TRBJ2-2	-	SCSLGGSLTGELF
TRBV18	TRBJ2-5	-	ASSPLGGRRIQETQY
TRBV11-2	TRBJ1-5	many	ASSPHAAGNQPQH
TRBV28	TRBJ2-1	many	ASRDGFEQF
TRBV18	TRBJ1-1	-	ASSPLTLNTEAF
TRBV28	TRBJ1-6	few	ASHPGRQSSYNSPLH
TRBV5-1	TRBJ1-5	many	ASSSQGDQPQH
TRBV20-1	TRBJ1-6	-	SASQGTGSYNSPLH
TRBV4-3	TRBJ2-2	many	ASSQEWLGDTGELF
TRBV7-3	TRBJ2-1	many	ASSLTGSKNEQF
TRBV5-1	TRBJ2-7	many	ASSSTGEDSYEQY
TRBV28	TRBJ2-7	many	ASRPGTGGGSSYEQY
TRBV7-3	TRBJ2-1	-	ASSVTSSHEQF
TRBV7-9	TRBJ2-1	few	ASSLGRGGGISYNEQF
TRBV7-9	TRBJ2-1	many	ASSFSLSSYNEQF
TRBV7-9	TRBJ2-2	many	ASSPDRGRFATGELF
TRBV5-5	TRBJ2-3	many	ASSLGLAGFTDTQY
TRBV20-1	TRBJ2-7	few	SARERGGRDEQY
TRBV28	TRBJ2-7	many	ASSSLGSYEQY
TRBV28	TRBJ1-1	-	ASSLWGTGGLVNTEAF
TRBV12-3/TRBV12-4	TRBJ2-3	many	ASSFKDRTDTQY
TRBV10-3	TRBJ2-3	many	AIRLPGGQGGDTQY
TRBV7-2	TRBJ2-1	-	ASRISGGASYNEQF
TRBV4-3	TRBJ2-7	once	ASSHSTGTAYEQY
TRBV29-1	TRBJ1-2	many	SVELRPGQDPYGYT
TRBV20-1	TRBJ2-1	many	SARLANHNEQF
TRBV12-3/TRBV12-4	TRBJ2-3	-	ASSLEATGSTDTQY
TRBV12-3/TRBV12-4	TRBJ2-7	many	ASSFGSAYEQY
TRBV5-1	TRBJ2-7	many	ASSFGNTYEQY
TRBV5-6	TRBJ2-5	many	ASSSGLAKETQY
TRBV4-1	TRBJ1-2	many	ASSQVLSRTATNYGYT
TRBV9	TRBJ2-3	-	ASSHRDKAVRTDTQY
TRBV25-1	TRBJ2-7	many	ASSERGEGAYEQY
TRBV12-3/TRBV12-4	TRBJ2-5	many	ASSFASETQY
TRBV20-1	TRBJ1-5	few	SAEESLYQPQH
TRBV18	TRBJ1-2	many	ASSPLGRTGGYGYT
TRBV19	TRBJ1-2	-	ASSKDRELVGYT
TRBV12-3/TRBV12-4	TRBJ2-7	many	ASSPTGGIFGQY
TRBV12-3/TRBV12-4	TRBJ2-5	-	ASKGSVTQY
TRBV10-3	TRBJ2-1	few	AISARDTGNEQF
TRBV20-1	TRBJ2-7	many	SIPATSGSYEQY
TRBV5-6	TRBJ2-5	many	ASSFGESGATSSQKETQY
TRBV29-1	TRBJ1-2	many	SVQITGYGYT
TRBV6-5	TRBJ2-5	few	ASSYGAARGETQY
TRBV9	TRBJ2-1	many	ASSAHRGPYNEQF
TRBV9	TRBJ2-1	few	AASGTSGRHEQF
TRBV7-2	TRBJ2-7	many	ASSDQAGGPSEQY
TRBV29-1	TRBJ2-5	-	SVGQFSGETQY
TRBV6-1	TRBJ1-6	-	ASRRDRGMGSYNSPLH
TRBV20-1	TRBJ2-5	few	SGGGSGGAFQKETQY
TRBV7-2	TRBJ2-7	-	ASSLVRTVAYEQY
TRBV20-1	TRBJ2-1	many	SARVTSGGPYNEQF